The 29 T cell receptor beta chains given below trace back to one sample, sequenced in a study of OX40 agonist ivuxolimab in advanced cancers. Here immunoSEQ multiplex PCR was the method, and the copy in TCRdb shows in-frame clones only, minus some. The sample has approximately 81,000 clones, about 93% seen once; the top ten hold roughly 13%. The source was CD4+ or CD8+ T cells sorted from blood, collected in a trial of the OX40 agonist ivuxolimab. All receptors derive from an adult with an advanced solid tumor such as melanoma, head and neck, liver or kidney cancer.

The chain employs TRBV4-1 and TRBJ2-7, with 11 nucleotides matching TRBD2. The length of the CDR3 is 16 residues. The V gene end was trimmed by 1 base and the J gene end by 5 bases; junction bases not matched to a gene: 7. Germline V gene sequence: CDR1 MGHRA, CDR2 YSYEKL. CDR3 amino acids: CASSQATSGGLDEQYF. The CDR3 region has the DNA TGCGCCAGCAGCCAAGCTACTAGCGGGGGATTGGACGAGCAGTACTTC.

The chain employs TRBV4-3 and TRBJ2-1, with D possibly called TRBD1 or TRBD2 (5 bases each). The length of the CDR3 is 17 residues. V was cut by 0 bases and J by 6 bases, with 18 bases left in between. Germline lookup yields CDR1 LGHNA and CDR2 YSLEER. In DNA, the CDR3 is TGCGCCAGCAGCCAAGATGGTGGGGGTGGGAGCCTCAATGAGCAGTTCTTC. Translating gives CASSQDGGGGSLNEQFF.

The chain employs TRBV6-5 and TRBJ1-1, with D unresolved. The germline V gene encodes CDR1 MNHEY and CDR2 SVGAGI. This CDR3 has 12 amino acids. V shed 0 bases and J shed 7 bases, with 6 bases lying between them. CDR3 in amino acids: CASSYSTGEAFF. The CDR3 DNA follows: TGTGCCAGCAGTTACTCGACGGGTGAAGCTTTCTTT.

This chain joins TRBV4-3 and TRBJ1-6; TRBD1 agrees at 7 bases. CDR1 and CDR2 (germline): LGHNA, YSLEER. V shed 1 base, J shed 8 bases, and the junction held 8 bases outside the gene matches. The CDR3 contains 16 residues. DNA of the CDR3: TGCGCCAGCAGCCAAGGGATGACAGGGTCGGATTCACCCCTCCACTTT. Amino acids: CASSQGMTGSDSPLHF.

This clone has a single count. This chain connects TRBV9 to TRBJ2-1; the match to TRBD2 covers 8 bases. Unmatched junction bases numbered 15, after V lost 4 bases and J lost 3 bases. The germline V gene has CDR1 SGDLS and CDR2 YYNGEE. There are 18 residues in the CDR3. CDR3 bases: TGTGCCAGCAGCCCGAAGAGGGAGAGGACTAGCTTCTACAATGAGCAGTTCTTC. Translated, it gives CASSPKRERTSFYNEQFF.

This rearrangement joins TRBV5-8 to TRBJ2-7, with TRBD2 matching over 7 bases. Trimming removed 0 bases from V and 4 bases from J; junction bases left unmatched: 7. There are 15 residues in the CDR3. Germline CDR1 and CDR2: SGHTS and YDEGEE. CDR3 bases: TGTGCCAGCAGCTTGGTTGCTAGCGGATCTTACGAGCAGTACTTC. Its translation is CASSLVASGSYEQYF.

This clone was found a few times. The V gene is TRBV19, the J gene TRBJ1-1; D is unresolved. Trimming left V 3 bases short and J 6 bases short, with 14 bases between. Germline V gene lookup returns CDR1 LNHDA and CDR2 SQIVND (reference sequence). The CDR3 covers 14 residues. This chain's CDR3 is CASSMNYWAPEAFF. In nucleotides, the CDR3 is TGTGCCAGTAGTATGAATTACTGGGCCCCTGAAGCTTTCTTT. The full variable domain, its missing parts supplied by reference TRBV19 and TRBJ1-1, is DGGITQSPKYLFRKEGQNVTLSCEQNLNHDAMYWYRQDPGQGLRLIYYSQIVNDFQKGDIAEGYSVSREKKESFPLTVTSAQKNPTAFYLCASSMNYWAPEAFFGQGTRLTVV.

The rearrangement uses TRBV2 and TRBJ2-2; 11 positions agree with TRBD2. Per germline, CDR1 SNHLY and CDR2 FYNNEI. The CDR3 is made up of 17 amino acids. V lost 6 bases, J lost 7 bases, and 13 bases stayed unmatched. The CDR3 sequence is CASRANSGGAYDGELFF. CDR3 in DNA: TGTGCCAGCAGAGCGAATAGCGGGGGGGCCTATGACGGGGAGCTGTTTTTT.

V usage is TRBV14 and J usage is TRBJ2-2; 9 bases map to TRBD1. With V trimmed by 4 bases and J by 4 bases, 16 bases remained unmatched. CDR1 is SGHDN and CDR2 is FVKESK in the germline V gene. The CDR3 length is 19 residues. CDR3 region: CASSPYRDRVIGLTGELFF. The CDR3 DNA reads TGTGCCAGCAGCCCGTACCGGGACAGGGTTATCGGACTCACCGGGGAGCTGTTTTTT. Drawing the rest from reference TRBV14 and TRBJ2-2, the complete variable domain is EAGVTQFPSHSVIEKGQTVTLRCDPISGHDNLYWYRRVMGKEIKFLLHFVKESKQDESGMPNNRFLAERTGGTYSTLKVQPAELEDSGVYFCASSPYRDRVIGLTGELFFGEGSRLTVL.

This clone appeared once. The chain combines TRBV14 with TRBJ2-7; maybe TRBD1 (8 bases). The CDR3 loop spans 15 amino acids. V lost 1 base to trimming and J lost 4 bases, with 14 bases between them. Germline CDR1 reads SGHDN; CDR2 reads FVKESK. CDR3: CASSQGTGRGYEQYF. The CDR3 DNA sequence: TGTGCCAGCAGCCAAGGGACAGGGAGGGGGTACGAGCAGTACTTC.

CDR3 nucleotide sequence: TGTGCCAGCTCACCGGACGCTCGGACAGGGGGGGAGACCCAGTACTTC. It translates to CASSPDARTGGETQYF. This sequence joins TRBV18 and TRBJ2-5; 10 bases agree with TRBD1. From germline, CDR1 is KGHSH and CDR2 LQKENI. V was pared by 3 bases and J by 5 bases, with 9 bases of the junction left unmatched. There are 16 residues in the CDR3. The full variable domain, in which reference TRBV18 and TRBJ2-5 provide the parts outside the CDR3, is NAGVMQNPRHLVRRRGQEARLRCSPMKGHSHVYWYRQLPEEGLKFMVYLQKENIIDESGMPKERFSAEFPKEGPSILRIQQVVRGDSAAYFCASSPDARTGGETQYFGPGTRLLVL.

This clone was seen more than once but under ten times. V gene TRBV6-5 combines with J gene TRBJ1-5, with D unclear. Trimming removed 0 bases from V and 7 bases from J, with 7 bases in between. The CDR3 length is 13 residues. Germline V gene sequence: CDR1 MNHEY, CDR2 SVGAGI. The CDR3, as DNA: TGTGCCAGCAGTTACTCGGGCCGGCAGCCCCAGCATTTT. Its translation: CASSYSGRQPQHF.

The chain combines TRBV27 with TRBJ1-1; TRBD1 aligns across 9 bases. The CDR3 consists of 17 residues. The junction had 8 bases not matched to a gene; V was cut back by 2 bases and J by 1 base. Germline values: CDR1 MNHEY, CDR2 SMNVEV (reference sequence). The CDR3 nucleotides are TGTGCCAGCAGTTTAGCTGGGACAGGGAAGGGGAACACTGAAGCTTTCTTT. Encoded protein: CASSLAGTGKGNTEAFF.

The V call is TRBV7-9, the J call TRBJ2-7; 7 bases align to TRBD1. The CDR3 totals 13 residues. With V trimmed by 1 base and J by 6 bases, 3 bases remained unmatched. Germline-derived CDR1 and CDR2 are SEHNR and FQNEAQ (reference sequence). CDR3 nucleotides: TGTGCCAGCAGCTTAGGGACAGGAAGCGAGCAGTACTTC. Its translation is CASSLGTGSEQYF.

J is TRBJ1-1 and V is TRBV10-3; D is unresolved. With 2 bases removed from V and 5 bases from J, the gap between germline ends came to 12 bases. Germline CDR1 reads ENHRY; CDR2 reads SYGVKD. The CDR3 contains 14 residues. The CDR3 DNA is TGTGCCATCAGTGAGCCTTGGGAGGGAACTGAAGCTTTCTTT. This encodes CAISEPWEGTEAFF.

The chain joins TRBV9 to TRBJ2-7; 11 nucleotides align to TRBD1. CDR1 is SGDLS and CDR2 is YYNGEE in the germline V gene. V dropped 4 bases and J dropped 6; count of bases not matched to a gene: 6. The CDR3 runs 14 residues. The CDR3 DNA reads as TGTGCCAGCAGCCTCCGGGACAGGGGGGCCGAGCAGTACTTC. This gives the protein CASSLRDRGAEQYF.

The gene calls are TRBV18 and TRBJ1-4; the D gene is possibly TRBD1 (5 bases). Germline CDR1 reads KGHSH; CDR2 reads LQKENI. CDR3 length equals 15 residues. V was trimmed by 3 bases and J by 4 bases, leaving 12 bases between them. DNA of the CDR3: TGTGCCAGCTCACCGAGCGGGACGGATAATGAAAAACTGTTTTTT. The encoded protein is CASSPSGTDNEKLFF.

The gene calls are TRBV29-1 and TRBJ2-2; D not certain. This CDR3 is built from 13 residues. Germline assignment: CDR1 SQVTM and CDR2 ANQGSEA. V lost 5 bases and J 3 bases, leaving 10 bases between the germline ends. The CDR3 nucleotides read TGCAGCGTTTTGGTATCTTACACCGGGGAGCTGTTTTTT. It specifies CSVLVSYTGELFF.

The chain employs TRBV9 and TRBJ1-2, with no clear D. V was cut by 3 bases and J by 6 bases, with 18 bases left in between. The length of the CDR3 is 15 residues. Looked up from germline, CDR1 is SGDLS and CDR2 is YYNGEE. The CDR3 here is CASSDPTTPRHGYTF. For the CDR3, the DNA is TGTGCCAGCAGCGACCCCACGACCCCGAGGCATGGCTACACCTTC.

The rearrangement joins TRBV4-3 to TRBJ1-6; the D is unclear. Germline values: CDR1 LGHNA, CDR2 YSLEER. The CDR3 consists of 17 residues. The V end lost 0 bases, the J end lost 3 bases, and 12 bases lay between the germline ends. CDR3 residues: CASSQERPGNYNSPLHF. DNA of the CDR3: TGCGCCAGCAGCCAAGAAAGACCCGGGAACTATAATTCACCCCTCCACTTT.

The chain recombines TRBV27 with TRBJ2-7; the D call may be TRBD1 or TRBD2 (6 bases each). Germline values: CDR1 MNHEY, CDR2 SMNVEV (reference sequence). The ends were cut back, 4 bases at V and 4 bases at J, with 11 bases in the middle. The CDR3 runs to 13 residues. The CDR3 loop is CASSYGGAYEQYF. CDR3 nucleotides: TGTGCCAGCAGTTACGGGGGCGCTTACGAGCAGTACTTC.

As to this clone: Its ends do not fully match the called genes, so a read error is possible. The CDR3 DNA is TGTGCCAGCAGCTTAGGTCAGCGGGAGGCTTCCTTC. It yields the protein CASSLGQREASF. The rearrangement links TRBV7-2 to TRBJ2-7; 9 nucleotides line up with TRBD2. Germline loops: CDR1 SGHTA, CDR2 FQGNSA. The CDR3 has 12 amino acids. Full variable domain (remainder filled in from reference TRBV7-2 and TRBJ2-7): GAGVSQSPSNKVTEKGKDVELRCDPISGHTALYWYRQSLGQGLEFLIYFQGNSAPDKSGLPSDRFSAERTGGSVSTLTIQRTQQEDSAVYLCASSLGQREASFGPGTRLTVT.

The chain recombines TRBV19 with TRBJ1-1, with 7 positions matching TRBD1. This CDR3 comprises 15 residues. J gave up 3 bases and V 2 bases, and 6 bases lay outside the gene matches. Germline loops: CDR1 LNHDA, CDR2 SQIVND (reference sequence). The CDR3: CASSIKGQIHTEAFF. The DNA for the CDR3 is TGTGCCAGTAGTATAAAGGGACAGATTCACACTGAAGCTTTCTTT.

The genes are TRBV19 and TRBJ2-7; TRBD2 matches 9 bases. Looked up from germline, CDR1 is LNHDA and CDR2 is SQIVND (reference sequence). The V and J ends lost 1 base and 4 bases, in that order; junction bases with no gene match: 8. The CDR3 runs 16 residues. The CDR3 region is CASSIGVAGESYEQYF. The CDR3 DNA reads TGTGCCAGTAGTATAGGAGTAGCGGGAGAATCATACGAGCAGTACTTC.

The chain joins TRBV21-1 to TRBJ2-3. TRBV21-1 is a listed pseudogene. This CDR3 contains 13 residues. This CDR3 reads CASGDGSTDTQYF. CDR3 coding DNA: TGTGCCAGCGGGGACGGGAGCACAGATACGCAGTATTTT.

The genes are TRBV5-1 and TRBJ1-1; 7 bases are shared with TRBD1. The CDR3 consists of 15 residues. With V trimmed by 7 bases and J by 0 bases, 9 bases remained unmatched. Germline values: CDR1 SGHRS, CDR2 YFSETQ. CDR3 sequence: CASYQGERVNTEAFF. Here the CDR3 DNA reads TGCGCCAGCTACCAGGGGGAAAGGGTGAACACTGAAGCTTTCTTT.

The genes are TRBV6-6 and TRBJ2-1, with TRBD2 matching 8 bases. The trim removed 4 bases at V and 7 bases at J, leaving 12 bases unmatched. Germline CDR1 reads MNHNY; CDR2 reads SVGAGI (reference sequence). This CDR3 has 16 amino acids. CDR3 in amino acids: CASSSPAVAGRNEQFF. The CDR3 DNA follows: TGTGCCAGCAGTTCCCCCGCGGTAGCGGGAAGAAATGAGCAGTTCTTC.

The chain uses TRBV9 and TRBJ1-1; tentative D call: TRBD1 (5 bases). CDR1 is SGDLS, CDR2 YYNGEE, per germline. The CDR3 sequence is 14 residues long. Trimming left V 0 bases short and J 1 base short, with 7 bases between. CDR3 amino acids: CASSVGRENTEAFF. CDR3 DNA: TGTGCCAGCAGCGTAGGCAGGGAGAACACTGAAGCTTTCTTT.

The chain carries TRBV27 and TRBJ1-3, with D possibly being TRBD1 (5 bases). Looked up from germline, CDR1 is MNHEY and CDR2 is SMNVEV (reference sequence). CDR3 length: 14 residues. V dropped 2 bases and J dropped 2 bases, with 7 bases sitting between them. The CDR3 DNA reads TGTGCCAGCAGTTTAGGGGGGACTGGAAACACCATATATTTT. This translates into CASSLGGTGNTIYF.